This T cell receptor (beta chain) was captured by sequencing in a study of response to subunit inactivated influenza vaccine. A word on this clonotype: Its antigen is currently unknown.

The study's findings and limits: Few new T cells, the authors suggested, are recruited by each seasonal influenza vaccination.

The CDR3 has 13 residues. CDR1 and CDR2 (germline): MNHEY, SMNVEV (reference sequence). V lost 6 bases, J lost 7 bases, and 5 bases stayed unmatched. TCRdb ran MiXCR on the RT-PCR reads and lists one entry per CDR3 protein. The table includes about 520,000 distinct CDR3 sequences, over 9.5% detected once. This receptor was taken from a man aged 45-65 years who received an inactivated influenza vaccine. V usage is TRBV27 and J usage is TRBJ2-2, with TRBD1 matching 7 bases. Sequenced here: PBMCs from blood, sampled roughly 47 days after vaccination. CDR3 residues: CASRGQFIGELFF. As DNA, the CDR3 is TGTGCCAGCAGGGGACAGTTTATCGGGGAGCTGTTTTTT.